This T cell receptor (beta chain) appears in the sequencing data of a study of vaccination and CD4 T cells after COVID-19. Study context: Each participant was administered two doses of a vaccine, which was either BNT162b2 or mRNA-1273. Researchers treated cells with overlapping spike peptides taken from SARS-CoV-2, HCoV-NL63, HCoV-OC43 and HCoV-229E. Study-level points and caveats: Median SARS-CoV-2-reactive clonotype numbers went up from around 20 to 38, but not significantly.

A word on this clonotype: Its antigen is currently unknown.

This CDR3 has 15 residues. Germline V gene data show CDR1 as SGHTA and CDR2 as FQGNSA. V was trimmed by 3 bases and J by 2 bases, leaving 11 bases between them. Cultured CD4+ T cells had their DNA profiled by the Oncomine TCR Beta short-read assay. MiXCR, run by TCRdb on the PCR reads, gives a single entry per CDR3 protein. The sample lists roughly 12,000 distinct CDR3 sequences; under 60% were seen once. Documented treatment: roughly ten-day PBMC culture with coronavirus spike peptide pools or control peptides (ViraFEST assay). This sequence joins TRBV7-2 and TRBJ1-5; D remains unclear. The sequencing here drew on cultured CD4+ T cells from blood, taken after SARS-CoV-2 vaccination. The receptor was isolated from a human donor with COVID-19. The CDR3 region is CASSFEFGGNQPQHF. The CDR3 nucleotides are TGTGCCAGCAGCTTCGAGTTTGGAGGCAATCAGCCCCAGCATTTT.